This note documents a single T cell receptor beta chain sequence. The antigen remains undetermined. These data come from a study of cytomegalovirus exposure and HLA in healthy donors. Whole-study findings and limits: Testing in vitro showed a few CMV-associated chains specific for CMV antigens.

Germline loops: CDR1 SGDLS, CDR2 YYNGEE. V was pared by 2 bases and J by 2 bases, with 15 bases between. CDR3 length equals 16 residues. Clones were sequenced by immunoSEQ multiplex PCR, and TCRdb holds only the in-frame ones, with some missing. The sample has 250,000 to 300,000 clones; 90% are singletons. The chain joins TRBV9 to TRBJ2-3, with TRBD2 as a possible D gene (6 bases). The clonotype comes from a woman between 18 and 29 years old in good health and CMV-seronegative. The sequencing sample was made of PBMCs. The CDR3 nucleotides are TGTGCCAGCAGCGTCAGTGGCGGGGTGATCACAGATACGCAGTATTTT. Translated, it gives CASSVSGGVITDTQYF.